A selection of T cell receptor beta chains follows, all from one sample in a study of regulatory T cells in long-lasting Graves disease. TCRdb re-derived calls from the multiplex PCR reads in MiXCR, one entry per CDR3 protein. The profile shows some 330,000 distinct CDR3 sequences, approximately 12% of them singletons. The sample also formed part of further work on T cells in Graves' hyperthyroidism and ophthalmopathy.

Sequences were derived from peripheral blood mononuclear cells (PBMCs), sampled at new diagnosis, from a patient treated with antithyroid drugs. The source of these receptors is a woman aged 18-30 years with Graves disease. Both conserved end residues are part of each CDR3. A D gene is named only where the DNA matches it firmly. Part of the rows lack a size; the others show once, few, many or a class for expanded clones.

J gene,V gene,D gene,clone size,CDR3 protein,CDR3 DNA
TRBJ2-5,TRBV13,.,many,CASSLREQETQYF,TGTGCCAGCAGCTTAAGGGAACAAGAGACCCAGTACTTC
TRBJ2-1,TRBV7-9,.,few,CASSLALLVIPTILPSNEQFF,TGTGCCAGCAGCTTAGCGCTCCTGGTAATCCCAACCATCCTACCGAGCAATGAGCAGTTCTTC
TRBJ2-7,TRBV5-1,TRBD1,many,CASSYETGAYGEQYF,TGCGCCAGCAGCTACGAGACAGGGGCTTATGGAGAGCAGTACTTC
TRBJ1-2,TRBV7-9,.,many,CASSSTLDYTF,TGTGCCAGCAGCTCTACTCTGGACTACACCTTC
TRBJ2-1,TRBV19,.,few,CASSGGWIRNEQFF,TGTGCCAGTAGTGGCGGGTGGATTCGCAATGAGCAGTTCTTC
TRBJ1-5,TRBV28,TRBD1,many,CASLTGAVNQPQHF,TGTGCCAGCCTGACAGGGGCCGTCAATCAGCCCCAGCATTTT
TRBJ1-3,TRBV5-5,.,many,CASSLEGTGNTIYF,TGTGCCAGCAGCTTGGAGGGGACTGGAAACACCATATATTTT
TRBJ2-3,TRBV28,TRBD2,many,CASRGRLAGGGDTQYF,TGTGCCAGCAGAGGCCGACTAGCGGGAGGAGGAGATACGCAGTATTTT
TRBJ2-1,TRBV15,TRBD2,many,CATSTGGNEQFF,TGTGCCACCAGCACGGGGGGAAATGAGCAGTTCTTC
TRBJ2-3,TRBV6-2/TRBV6-3,.,few,CATSRGVGADTQYF,TGTGCCACCTCCCGAGGGGTGGGGGCAGATACGCAGTATTTT
TRBJ2-7,TRBV19,TRBD2,many,CASSTVASGTYEQYF,TGTGCCAGTAGCACCGTGGCTAGCGGAACCTACGAGCAGTACTTC
TRBJ2-5,TRBV18,.,.,CASSPVETQYF,TGTGCCAGCTCACCTGTAGAGACCCAGTACTTC
TRBJ2-7,TRBV7-2,.,many,CASRGSYEQYF,TGTGCCAGCAGGGGGTCCTACGAGCAGTACTTC
TRBJ2-5,TRBV7-2,TRBD2,many,CASSTPGLVETQYF,TGTGCCAGCAGCACACCGGGACTAGTGGAGACCCAGTACTTC
TRBJ2-1,TRBV7-8,.,many,CASSSMPLGPLEQFF,TGTGCCAGCAGCTCCATGCCCCTAGGACCTCTTGAGCAGTTCTTC
TRBJ2-2,TRBV7-3,TRBD1,many,CASSLKGQGPNTGELFF,TGTGCCAGCAGCTTAAAGGGACAGGGGCCAAACACCGGGGAGCTGTTTTTT
TRBJ2-2,TRBV29-1,.,many,CSGETNTGELFF,TGCAGCGGTGAGACGAACACCGGGGAGCTGTTTTTT
TRBJ1-2,TRBV2,.,many,CASRDPGYYGYTF,TGTGCCAGCAGGGACCCTGGGTACTATGGCTACACCTTC
TRBJ2-3,TRBV7-3,.,many,CASTESGTDTQYF,TGTGCCAGCACAGAATCCGGCACAGATACGCAGTATTTT
TRBJ1-1,TRBV11-2,.,many,CASSLEQAGVTEAFF,TGTGCCAGCAGCTTAGAACAGGCAGGAGTGACTGAAGCTTTCTTT
TRBJ1-1,TRBV28,.,many,CASSLRTQSGAFF,TGTGCCAGCAGTTTAAGGACTCAGAGCGGAGCTTTCTTT
TRBJ2-7,TRBV11-2,.,many,CASSLQGPTYEQYF,TGTGCCAGCAGCTTACAGGGTCCGACCTACGAGCAGTACTTC
TRBJ1-5,TRBV19,.,few,CASSMPNQPQHF,TGTGCCAGTAGTATGCCGAATCAGCCCCAGCATTTT
TRBJ2-7,TRBV29-1,TRBD1,once,CSVEEGTGGAYEQYF,TGCAGCGTTGAAGAGGGGACAGGGGGCGCGTACGAGCAGTACTTC
TRBJ1-4,TRBV9,.,many,CASSRDNLGLSNEKLFF,TGTGCCAGCTCGAGGGACAATCTGGGACTATCTAATGAAAAACTGTTTTTT
TRBJ2-1,TRBV2,TRBD2,many,CASRPSGRTSYNEQFF,TGTGCCAGCAGACCTAGCGGGAGGACCTCCTACAATGAGCAGTTCTTC
TRBJ2-5,TRBV27,.,few,CATQRQRYQETQYF,TGTGCCACCCAACGACAGAGATATCAAGAGACCCAGTACTTC
TRBJ1-1,TRBV4-3,.,many,CASSQDTANTEAFF,TGCGCCAGCAGCCAAGATACAGCAAACACTGAAGCTTTCTTT
TRBJ2-1,TRBV18,.,many,CASSPDIEGNEQFF,TGTGCCAGCTCACCTGACATCGAAGGCAATGAGCAGTTCTTC
TRBJ2-1,TRBV27,TRBD2,many,CASSSWREGPNEQFF,TGTGCCAGCAGTTCTTGGCGGGAGGGCCCTAATGAGCAGTTCTTC
TRBJ2-1,TRBV7-3,.,many,CASSTMGVGLSSYNEQFF,TGTGCCAGCAGCACCATGGGGGTGGGCTTGAGCTCCTACAATGAGCAGTTCTTC
TRBJ2-5,TRBV5-5,.,many,CASSFRQGRHGETQYF,TGTGCCAGCAGCTTCCGGCAGGGACGGCATGGCGAGACCCAGTACTTC